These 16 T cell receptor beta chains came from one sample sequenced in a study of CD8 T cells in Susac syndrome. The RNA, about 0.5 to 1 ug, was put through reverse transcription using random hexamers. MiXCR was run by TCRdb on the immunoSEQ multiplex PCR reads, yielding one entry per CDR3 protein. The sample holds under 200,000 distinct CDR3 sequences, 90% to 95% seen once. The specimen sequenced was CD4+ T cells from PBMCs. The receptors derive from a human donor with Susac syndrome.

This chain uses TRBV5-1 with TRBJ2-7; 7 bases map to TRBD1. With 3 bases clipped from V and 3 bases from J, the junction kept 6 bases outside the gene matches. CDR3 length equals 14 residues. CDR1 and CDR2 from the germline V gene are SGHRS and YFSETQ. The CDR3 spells CASSWTGTDYEQYF. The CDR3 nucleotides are TGCGCCAGCAGCTGGACCGGGACAGACTACGAGCAGTACTTC.

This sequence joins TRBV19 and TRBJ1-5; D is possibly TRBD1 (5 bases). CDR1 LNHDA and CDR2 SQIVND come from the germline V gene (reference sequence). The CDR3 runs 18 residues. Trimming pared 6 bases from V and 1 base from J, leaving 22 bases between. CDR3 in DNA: TGTGCCAGTAGCGACGACGACATGAGGGGTTGGAGCAATCAGCCCCAGCATTTT. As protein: CASSDDDMRGWSNQPQHF.

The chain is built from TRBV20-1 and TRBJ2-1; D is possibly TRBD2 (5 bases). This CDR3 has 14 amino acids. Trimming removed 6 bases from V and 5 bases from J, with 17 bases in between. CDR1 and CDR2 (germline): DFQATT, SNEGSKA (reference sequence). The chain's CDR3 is CSAVLAQKNNEQFF. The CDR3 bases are TGCAGTGCCGTCCTAGCACAAAAAAACAATGAGCAGTTCTTC.

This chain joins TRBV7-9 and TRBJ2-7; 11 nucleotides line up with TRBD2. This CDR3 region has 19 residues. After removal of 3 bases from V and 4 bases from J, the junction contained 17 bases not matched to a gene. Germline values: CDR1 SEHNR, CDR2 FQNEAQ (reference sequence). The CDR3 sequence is CASSFLMDGSGRARYEQYF. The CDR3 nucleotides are TGTGCCAGCAGCTTCCTCATGGATGGTAGCGGGAGGGCCCGATACGAGCAGTACTTC.

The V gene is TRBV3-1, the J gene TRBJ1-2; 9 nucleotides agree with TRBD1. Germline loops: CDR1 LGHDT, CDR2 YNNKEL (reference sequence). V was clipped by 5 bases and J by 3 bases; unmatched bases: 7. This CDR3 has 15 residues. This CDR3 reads CASSKGQGVDYGYTF. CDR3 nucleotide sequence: TGTGCCAGCAGCAAGGGACAGGGAGTAGACTATGGCTACACCTTC.

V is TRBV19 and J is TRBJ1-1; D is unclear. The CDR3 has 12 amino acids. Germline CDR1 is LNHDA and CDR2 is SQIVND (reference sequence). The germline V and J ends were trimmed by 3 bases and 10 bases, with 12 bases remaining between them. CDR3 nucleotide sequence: TGTGCCAGTAGTATCTCCCGGCAGACAGCTTTCTTT. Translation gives CASSISRQTAFF.

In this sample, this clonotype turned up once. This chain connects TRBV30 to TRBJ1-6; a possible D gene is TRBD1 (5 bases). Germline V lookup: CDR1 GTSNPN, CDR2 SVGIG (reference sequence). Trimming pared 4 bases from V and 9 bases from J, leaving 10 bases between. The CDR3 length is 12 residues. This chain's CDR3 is CAWNGGGSPLHF. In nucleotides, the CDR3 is TGTGCCTGGAACGGGGGGGGTTCACCCCTCCACTTT.

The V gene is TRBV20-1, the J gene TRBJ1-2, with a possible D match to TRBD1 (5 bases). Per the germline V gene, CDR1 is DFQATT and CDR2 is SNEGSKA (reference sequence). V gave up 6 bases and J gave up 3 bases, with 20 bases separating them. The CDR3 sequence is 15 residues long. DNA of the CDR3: TGCAGTGCAGCCGGGACTCAGGGTGAGGACTATGGCTACACCTTC. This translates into CSAAGTQGEDYGYTF.

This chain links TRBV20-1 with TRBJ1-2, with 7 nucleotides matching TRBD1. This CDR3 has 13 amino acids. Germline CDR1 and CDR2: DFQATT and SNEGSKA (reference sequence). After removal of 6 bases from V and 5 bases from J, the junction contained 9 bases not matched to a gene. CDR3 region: CSAPDRRKYGYTF. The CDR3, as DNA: TGCAGTGCGCCGGACAGGAGGAAGTATGGCTACACCTTC.

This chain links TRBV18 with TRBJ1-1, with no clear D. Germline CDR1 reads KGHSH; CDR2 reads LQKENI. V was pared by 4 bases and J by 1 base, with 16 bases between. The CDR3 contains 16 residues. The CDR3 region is CASSLRGTWENTEAFF. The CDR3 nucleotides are TGTGCCAGCTCACTCCGTGGAACGTGGGAGAACACTGAAGCTTTCTTT.

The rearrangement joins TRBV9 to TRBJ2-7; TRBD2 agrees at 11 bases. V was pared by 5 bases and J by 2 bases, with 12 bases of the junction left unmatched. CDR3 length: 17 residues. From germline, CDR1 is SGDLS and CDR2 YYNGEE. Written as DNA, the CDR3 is TGTGCCAGCAGTGCCACCCTAGGGACTAGCGGTACCTACGAGCAGTACTTC. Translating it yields CASSATLGTSGTYEQYF.

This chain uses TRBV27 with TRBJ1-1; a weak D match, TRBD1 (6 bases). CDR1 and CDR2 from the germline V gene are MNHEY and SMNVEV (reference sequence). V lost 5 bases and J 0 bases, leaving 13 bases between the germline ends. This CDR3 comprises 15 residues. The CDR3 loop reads CASSEPGQLNTEAFF. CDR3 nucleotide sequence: TGTGCCAGCAGTGAGCCCGGACAGTTGAACACTGAAGCTTTCTTT.

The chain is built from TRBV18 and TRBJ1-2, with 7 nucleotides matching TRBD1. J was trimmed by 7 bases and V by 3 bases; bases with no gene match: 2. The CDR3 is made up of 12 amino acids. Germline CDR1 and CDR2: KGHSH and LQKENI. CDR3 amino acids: CASSPDRAGYTF. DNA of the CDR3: TGTGCCAGCTCACCCGACAGGGCTGGCTACACCTTC.

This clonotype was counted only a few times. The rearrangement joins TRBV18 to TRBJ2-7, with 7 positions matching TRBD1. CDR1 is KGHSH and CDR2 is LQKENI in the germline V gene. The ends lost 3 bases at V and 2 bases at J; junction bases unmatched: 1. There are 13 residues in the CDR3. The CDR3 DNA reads TGTGCCAGCTCACCGCAGGGGGCCTACGAGCAGTACTTC. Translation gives CASSPQGAYEQYF.

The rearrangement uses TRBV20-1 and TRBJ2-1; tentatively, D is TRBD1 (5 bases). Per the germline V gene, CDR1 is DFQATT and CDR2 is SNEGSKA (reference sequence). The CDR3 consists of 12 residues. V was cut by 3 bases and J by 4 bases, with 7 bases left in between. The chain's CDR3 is CSARDNYNEQFF. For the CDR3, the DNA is TGCAGTGCTAGGGACAATTACAATGAGCAGTTCTTC.

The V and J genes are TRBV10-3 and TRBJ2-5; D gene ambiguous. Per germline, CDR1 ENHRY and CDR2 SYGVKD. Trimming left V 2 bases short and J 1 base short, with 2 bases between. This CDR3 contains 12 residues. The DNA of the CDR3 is TGTGCCATCAGTGAGGCCCAAGAGACCCAGTACTTC. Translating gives CAISEAQETQYF.